The rows below give T cell receptor beta chains drawn from one sample of a study of blood T cell repertoires in COVID-19. TCRdb keeps only in-frame clones here, not all; method: immunoSEQ multiplex PCR. Among 48,000 or so clones listed, more than 75% were seen once. Sequenced sample: peripheral blood. The receptors originated from a woman older than 75 with COVID-19, enrolled during active disease. CDR3s include the opening cysteine and the closing phenylalanine or tryptophan. Fields, in order: J gene, D gene, clone size, V gene, CDR3 protein, CDR3 DNA. A D gene is named only where the DNA matches it firmly. Part of the rows lack a size; the others show once, few, many or a class for expanded clones.

TRBJ1-6,.,.,TRBV7-9,CASSIGTADSPLHF,TGTGCCAGCAGCATCGGGACTGCCGATTCACCCCTCCACTTT
TRBJ2-7,TRBD2,.,TRBV5-1,CASSLTTSLLEQYF,TGCGCCAGCAGCTTGACGACTAGCCTGCTCGAGCAGTACTTC
TRBJ2-5,TRBD2,few,TRBV5-1,CASRMGLNIRTQYF,TGCGCCAGCAGAATGGGACTAAATATCAGGACCCAGTACTTC
TRBJ2-3,TRBD2,.,TRBV2,CASKRGDFTDTQYF,TGTGCCAGCAAGCGGGGGGACTTCACAGATACGCAGTATTTT
TRBJ2-7,TRBD2,.,TRBV28,CASSSSTSGRRKYEQYF,TGTGCCAGCAGTTCCTCGACTAGCGGGAGACGTAAGTACGAGCAGTACTTC
TRBJ2-7,TRBD2,.,TRBV28,CASSSSGLAPYEQYF,TGTGCCAGCAGCTCCTCGGGACTAGCGCCCTACGAGCAGTACTTC
TRBJ1-1,TRBD1,.,TRBV19,CASSLRQGVYAEAFF,TGTGCCAGTAGTCTAAGGCAGGGGGTTTACGCTGAAGCTTTCTTT
TRBJ2-1,.,.,TRBV7-2,CASSLAAGSNEQFF,TGTGCCAGCAGCTTAGCGGCGGGGAGCAATGAGCAGTTCTTC
TRBJ1-5,.,.,TRBV27,CASSLFRGDQPQHF,TGTGCCAGCAGTTTATTTCGGGGGGATCAGCCCCAGCATTTT
TRBJ1-1,.,.,TRBV27,CASRFELMNTEAFF,TGTGCCAGCAGGTTCGAGCTTATGAACACTGAAGCTTTCTTT
TRBJ1-2,.,.,TRBV5-1,CASSLGVTGEEGYTF,TGCGCCAGCAGCTTGGGGGTAACCGGAGAGGAGGGCTACACCTTC
TRBJ1-2,.,.,TRBV19,CASSTVNYGYTF,TGTGCCAGTAGTACAGTTAACTATGGCTACACCTTC
TRBJ2-7,TRBD1,once,TRBV18,CASSIQGGQGKEQYF,TGTGCCAGCTCAATCCAAGGAGGACAGGGGAAAGAGCAGTACTTC
TRBJ1-2,.,.,TRBV12-3/TRBV12-4,CASSIQGREGYTF,TGTGCCAGCAGCATTCAGGGTCGTGAGGGCTACACCTTC
TRBJ1-1,.,.,TRBV11-3,CASSLGGLERTEAFF,TGTGCCAGCAGCTTAGGTGGACTTGAGCGCACTGAAGCTTTCTTT
TRBJ2-7,TRBD2,.,TRBV7-2,CASSLGVEVAGYSYEQYF,TGTGCCAGCAGCTTAGGTGTGGAGGTAGCGGGGTACTCCTACGAGCAGTACTTC
TRBJ2-3,TRBD2,.,TRBV20-1,CSASLAGGSGTDTQYF,TGCAGTGCTAGTCTAGCGGGGGGTTCTGGCACAGATACGCAGTATTTT
TRBJ1-1,.,medium-sized,TRBV11-1,CASSPGKGWTEAFF,TGTGCCAGCAGCCCAGGAAAGGGGTGGACTGAAGCTTTCTTT
TRBJ2-7,TRBD1,once,TRBV5-6,CASSPTGMSSEQYF,TGTGCCAGCAGCCCGACAGGGATGAGTAGCGAGCAGTACTTC
TRBJ1-1,TRBD1,.,TRBV19,CASRTIDRVATEAFF,TGTGCCAGTAGAACCATAGACAGGGTAGCGACTGAAGCTTTCTTT
TRBJ2-1,TRBD2,.,TRBV7-8,CASSSTAAGAYNEQFF,TGTGCCAGCAGCTCCACTGCAGCGGGAGCATACAATGAGCAGTTCTTC
TRBJ2-1,.,.,TRBV24-1,CATSDPTSYGNEQFF,TGTGCCACCAGTGATCCTACTAGCTACGGCAATGAGCAGTTCTTC
TRBJ2-6,TRBD1,.,TRBV3-1/TRBV3-2,CASSLNTRLQGTGANVLTF,TGTGCCAGCAGCCTTAACACCAGACTACAGGGGACTGGGGCCAACGTCCTGACTTTC
TRBJ1-3,TRBD1,.,TRBV7-9,CASSPSGTGGNTIYF,TGTGCCAGCAGCCCCTCTGGGACAGGTGGAAACACCATATATTTT
TRBJ2-3,.,.,TRBV18,CASSPAGSSTDTQYF,TGTGCCAGCTCACCAGCGGGTTCTAGCACAGATACGCAGTATTTT
TRBJ2-5,TRBD1,.,TRBV11-2,CASSPGTGVQETQYF,TGTGCCAGCAGCCCAGGGACAGGGGTTCAAGAGACCCAGTACTTC
TRBJ1-2,TRBD1,once,TRBV5-1,CASSLAQGAGGYTF,TGCGCCAGCAGCTTGGCACAGGGGGCTGGCGGCTACACCTTC
TRBJ2-7,TRBD1,once,TRBV6-5,CASSLTGTGKRVQYF,TGTGCCAGCAGTTTGACCGGGACAGGTAAAAGAGTGCAGTACTTC
TRBJ2-5,TRBD2,.,TRBV6-6,CASSYRRLAEETQYF,TGTGCCAGCAGTTACCGGAGACTAGCGGAAGAGACCCAGTACTTC
TRBJ1-5,.,.,TRBV19,CASSHIIRGAGQPQHF,TGTGCCAGTAGTCATATCATTCGGGGGGCTGGTCAGCCCCAGCATTTT
TRBJ2-1,TRBD2,.,TRBV15,CATSRDQPSGTSRDEQFF,TGTGCCACCAGCAGAGATCAACCATCCGGGACTAGCCGTGATGAGCAGTTCTTC
TRBJ2-3,TRBD1,.,TRBV14,CASSFGQGFTDTQYF,TGTGCCAGCAGCTTCGGACAGGGGTTCACAGATACGCAGTATTTT
TRBJ2-5,TRBD1,.,TRBV6-1,CASSEDKGARETQYF,TGTGCCAGCAGTGAAGACAAGGGGGCGCGAGAGACCCAGTACTTC
TRBJ1-4,.,.,TRBV5-6,CASSRVGGKVEKLFF,TGTGCCAGCAGCCGGGTCGGGGGGAAGGTGGAAAAACTGTTTTTT
TRBJ1-2,.,once,TRBV19,CASSIEPRGVPYGYTF,TGTGCCAGTAGTATTGAGCCACGGGGGGTCCCCTATGGCTACACCTTC
TRBJ2-3,TRBD1,.,TRBV5-1,CASRAGTGVGTDTQYF,TGCGCCAGCAGGGCCGGGACAGGGGTCGGGACAGATACGCAGTATTTT
TRBJ1-1,TRBD1,.,TRBV30,CASKYRGLENTEAFF,TGTGCCTCTAAGTACAGGGGGCTAGAGAACACTGAAGCTTTCTTT
TRBJ1-4,.,.,TRBV3-1/TRBV3-2,CASRTTGMGEKLFF,TGTGCCAGCAGAACAACAGGGATGGGGGAAAAACTGTTTTTT
TRBJ2-3,.,.,TRBV29-1,CSAWSADLTDTQYF,TGCAGCGCGTGGTCAGCGGATCTCACAGATACGCAGTATTTT
TRBJ1-1,TRBD1,.,TRBV2,CASWDRGLTEAFF,TGTGCCAGTTGGGACAGGGGCCTCACTGAAGCTTTCTTT
TRBJ1-5,.,.,TRBV18,CASSPLPLTDRRNQPQHF,TGTGCCAGCTCACCACTTCCCTTAACTGACAGACGCAATCAGCCCCAGCATTTT
TRBJ1-1,.,few,TRBV5-1,CASSLEDTGYTEAFF,TGCGCCAGCAGCTTGGAAGACACAGGGTACACTGAAGCTTTCTTT
TRBJ1-3,TRBD1,.,TRBV6-5,CASSIQGNSGNTIYF,TGTGCCAGCAGCATACAGGGGAACAGTGGAAACACCATATATTTT
TRBJ1-6,.,.,TRBV5-1,CASSLSVGNSPLHF,TGCGCCAGCAGCTTGTCGGTTGGTAATTCACCCCTCCACTTT
TRBJ2-5,.,.,TRBV7-9,CASSLAGRRETQYF,TGTGCCAGCAGCTTAGCGGGGCGGAGAGAGACCCAGTACTTC
TRBJ2-7,.,few,TRBV28,CASSLSGERSEQYF,TGTGCCAGCAGTTTATCGGGGGAAAGAAGCGAGCAGTACTTC